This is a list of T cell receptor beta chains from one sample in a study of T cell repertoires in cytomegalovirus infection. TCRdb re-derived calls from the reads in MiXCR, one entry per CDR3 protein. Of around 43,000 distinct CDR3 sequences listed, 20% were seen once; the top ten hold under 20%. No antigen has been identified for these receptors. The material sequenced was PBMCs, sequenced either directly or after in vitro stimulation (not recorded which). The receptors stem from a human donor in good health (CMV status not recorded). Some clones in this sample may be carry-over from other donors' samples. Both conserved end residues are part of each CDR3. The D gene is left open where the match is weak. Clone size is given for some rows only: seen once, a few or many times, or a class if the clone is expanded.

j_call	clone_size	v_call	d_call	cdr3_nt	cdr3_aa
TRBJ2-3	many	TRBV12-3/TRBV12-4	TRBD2	TGTGCCAGCAGTTTCCTCGGGGGACTAGCGGGGGGGCAGTATTTT	CASSFLGGLAGGQYF
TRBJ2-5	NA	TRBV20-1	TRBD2	TGCAGTGCTAAAACGACTAGCCGGCAAGAGACCCAGTACTTC	CSAKTTSRQETQYF
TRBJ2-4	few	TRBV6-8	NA	TGTGCCAGCAGTGGAAGGGGAGCCAAAAACATTCAGTACTTC	CASSGRGAKNIQYF
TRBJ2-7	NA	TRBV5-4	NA	TGTGCCAGCAGCTTGGCCACTAAACGAGAGCAGTACTTC	CASSLATKREQYF
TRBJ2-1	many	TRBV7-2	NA	TGTGCCAGCAGCTCCCACGGCTACAATGAGCAGTTCTTC	CASSSHGYNEQFF
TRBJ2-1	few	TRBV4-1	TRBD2	TGCGCCAGCAGCCAGCCCGCGGGACTAGCCACCGATGAGCAGTTCTTC	CASSQPAGLATDEQFF
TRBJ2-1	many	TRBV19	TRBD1	TGTGCCAGTAGTCGGCGGGACAGGGATGACAATGAGCAGTTCTTC	CASSRRDRDDNEQFF
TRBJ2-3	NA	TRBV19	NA	TGTGCCAGTAGTGGCAGGGGAGGAGATACGCAGTATTTT	CASSGRGGDTQYF
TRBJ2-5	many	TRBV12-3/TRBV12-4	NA	TGTGCCAGCAGTTTGTGGCAGCAAGAGACCCAGTACTTC	CASSLWQQETQYF
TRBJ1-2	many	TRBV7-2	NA	TGTGCCAGCAGCCCCCCGGGACGGTACTATGGCTACACCTTC	CASSPPGRYYGYTF
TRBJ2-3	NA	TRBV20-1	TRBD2	TGCAGTGCTAGAAGTCTAGCGGGAGGGCCTCCAGATATGCAGAATTTT	CSARSLAGGPPDMQNF
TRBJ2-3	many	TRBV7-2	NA	TGTGCCAGCAGCTTAGAACAGGAAGATACGCAGTATTTT	CASSLEQEDTQYF
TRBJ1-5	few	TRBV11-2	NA	TGTGCCAGCAGCTTAGGAGGGTCTGGCAATCAGCCCCAGCATTTT	CASSLGGSGNQPQHF
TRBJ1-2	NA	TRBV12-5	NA	TGTGCTAGTGGTTTGATGGGCAGCGGTGGCTACACCTTC	CASGLMGSGGYTF
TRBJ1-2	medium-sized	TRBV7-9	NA	TGTGCCAGCAGCGAGAGTACTGGAGGTGGCTATGGCTACACCTTC	CASSESTGGGYGYTF
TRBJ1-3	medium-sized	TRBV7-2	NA	TGTGCCAGCAGCTTACACGACAGCTCTGGAAACACCATATATTTT	CASSLHDSSGNTIYF
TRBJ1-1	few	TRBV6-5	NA	TGTGCCAGCAGCCGGGGCGCGGGCACTGAAGCTTTCTTT	CASSRGAGTEAFF
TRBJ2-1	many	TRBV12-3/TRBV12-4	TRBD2	TGTGCCAGCAGTTTCTCCGGGGGGGGATATGAGCAGTTCTTC	CASSFSGGGYEQFF
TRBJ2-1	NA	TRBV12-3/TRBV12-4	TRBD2	TGTGCCAGCAGCCCACGTAGAAGCGGGGGAGCACGGTACAATGAGCAGTTCTTC	CASSPRRSGGARYNEQFF
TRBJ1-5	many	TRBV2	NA	TGTGCCAGCAGTGACACAGGTGGGAATCAGCCCCAGCATTTT	CASSDTGGNQPQHF
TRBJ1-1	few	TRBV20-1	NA	TGCAGTGCTCCCCCAGGGAACACTGAAGCTTTCTTT	CSAPPGNTEAFF
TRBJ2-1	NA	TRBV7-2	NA	TGTGCCTCCGGAGAGCGGAACGGCAATGAGCAGTTCTTC	CASGERNGNEQFF
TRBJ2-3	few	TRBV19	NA	TGTGCCAGCGGGCTGACACATGGCGCGCAGTATTTT	CASGLTHGAQYF
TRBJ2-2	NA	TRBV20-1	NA	TGCAGTGCTAGGTCTATTACCGGTCCCGGGGAGCTGTTTTTT	CSARSITGPGELFF
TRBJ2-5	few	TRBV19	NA	TGTGCCAGTAGTAGCGGGGGCGGCGAGACCCAGTACTTC	CASSSGGGETQYF